The T cell receptor (beta chain) described here comes from a study of cytomegalovirus exposure and HLA in healthy donors. Looking at the study overall: Both the 100 to 150 validation repertoires and the approximately 670 first-cohort repertoires used the same platform, as reported by a later analysis.

V trimming: 4 bases; J trimming: 3 bases; junction bases outside the gene matches: 6. The CDR3 is made up of 16 amino acids. CDR1 is SGHDT, CDR2 YYEEEE, per germline. Study-wide results and caveats: Some public TCRs appeared in many individuals, while most sequences were rare. Listed as cytomegalovirus-associated were over 150 TCR beta chains. Specific recognition of CMV antigens was confirmed in vitro for three chains (all CMV-associated).

Remarks on this clone: Its antigen is still unknown.

Produced via immunoSEQ multiplex PCR; TCRdb's table is partial and in-frame only. Of some 110,000 clones listed, roughly 88% were seen once; the top ten hold approximately 4.9%. The receptor was isolated from a man aged 18-30 years in good health and CMV-seronegative. Material: PBMCs. The genes are TRBV5-6 and TRBJ2-1; 11 bases map to TRBD1. CDR3 region: CASSGTGTGGYNEQFF. The DNA for the CDR3 is TGTGCCAGCAGCGGAACCGGGACAGGGGGCTACAATGAGCAGTTCTTC.